This TCR beta chain is from a study of cytomegalovirus exposure and HLA in healthy donors. Study-level information: Within an early data release were 80 million to 90 million unique TCRs drawn from HLA-typed donors. Study observations and caveats: HLA alleles showed associations with 15,000 to 20,000 TCR beta sequences in a later analysis, at a 0.05 false discovery rate. In an earlier analysis, about 90% or about 30%: the productive usage of most TCR beta V segments.

This CDR3 comprises 11 residues. V was trimmed by 6 bases and J by 6 bases, leaving 7 bases between them. Looked up from germline, CDR1 is LNHDA and CDR2 is SQIVND (reference sequence). The PCR employed 60 Vbeta primers together with 13 Jbeta primers. The table came from immunoSEQ multiplex PCR; TCRdb's copy has only in-frame clones and leaves some out. Here the sample spans approximately 150,000 clones, 55% to 80% being singletons. This clone showed up just a few times. Its target is not known. J is TRBJ2-3 and V is TRBV19, with D hard to call. The receptor's source is a woman aged 60-75 years in good health and CMV-seropositive. Sequenced input: PBMCs. This CDR3 is CASSAGDTQYF. The CDR3, as DNA: TGTGCCAGTAGCGCCGGGGATACGCAGTATTTT.